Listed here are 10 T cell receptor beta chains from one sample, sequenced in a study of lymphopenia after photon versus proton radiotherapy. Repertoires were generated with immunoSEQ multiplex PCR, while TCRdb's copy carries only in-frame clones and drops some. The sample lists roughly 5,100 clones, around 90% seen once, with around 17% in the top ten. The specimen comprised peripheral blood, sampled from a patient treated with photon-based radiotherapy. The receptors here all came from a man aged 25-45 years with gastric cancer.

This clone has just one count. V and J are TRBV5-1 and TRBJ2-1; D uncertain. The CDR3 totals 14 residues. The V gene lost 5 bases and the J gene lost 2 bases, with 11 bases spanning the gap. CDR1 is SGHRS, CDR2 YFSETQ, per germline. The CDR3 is CASRPGLTYNEQFF. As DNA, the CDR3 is TGCGCCAGCAGGCCCGGGCTCACCTACAATGAGCAGTTCTTC.

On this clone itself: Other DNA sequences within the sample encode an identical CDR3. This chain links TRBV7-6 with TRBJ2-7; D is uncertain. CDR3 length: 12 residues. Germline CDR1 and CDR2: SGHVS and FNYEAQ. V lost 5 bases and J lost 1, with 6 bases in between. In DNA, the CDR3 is TGTGCCAGCAGCAACCCGTCCTACGAGCAGTACTTC. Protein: CASSNPSYEQYF.

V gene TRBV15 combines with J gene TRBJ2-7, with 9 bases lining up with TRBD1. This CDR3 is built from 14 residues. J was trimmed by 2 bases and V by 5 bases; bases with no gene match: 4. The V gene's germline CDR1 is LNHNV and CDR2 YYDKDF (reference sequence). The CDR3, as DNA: TGTGCCACCAGCCCGGGACAGGGTCCCTACGAGCAGTACTTC. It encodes CATSPGQGPYEQYF.

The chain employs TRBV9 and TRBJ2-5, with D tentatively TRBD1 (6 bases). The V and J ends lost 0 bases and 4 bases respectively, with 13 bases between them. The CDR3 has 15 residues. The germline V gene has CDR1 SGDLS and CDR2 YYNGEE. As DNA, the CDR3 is TGTGCCAGCAGCGTAGGGCAGGGGCTCGGAGAGACCCAGTACTTC. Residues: CASSVGQGLGETQYF.

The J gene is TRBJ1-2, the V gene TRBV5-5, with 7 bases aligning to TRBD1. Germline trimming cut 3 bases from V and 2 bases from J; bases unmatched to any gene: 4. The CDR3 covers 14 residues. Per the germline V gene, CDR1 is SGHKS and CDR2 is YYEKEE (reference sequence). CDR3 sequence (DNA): TGTGCCAGCAGCTCAGGGACAGCCAACTATGGCTACACCTTC. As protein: CASSSGTANYGYTF.

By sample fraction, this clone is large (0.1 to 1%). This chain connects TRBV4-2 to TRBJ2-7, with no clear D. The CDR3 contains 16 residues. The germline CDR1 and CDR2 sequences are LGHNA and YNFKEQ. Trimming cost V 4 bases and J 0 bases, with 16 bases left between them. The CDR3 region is CASSLTRSSSSYEQYF. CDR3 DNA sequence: TGTGCCAGCAGCCTTACAAGGTCCTCCTCCTCCTACGAGCAGTACTTC.

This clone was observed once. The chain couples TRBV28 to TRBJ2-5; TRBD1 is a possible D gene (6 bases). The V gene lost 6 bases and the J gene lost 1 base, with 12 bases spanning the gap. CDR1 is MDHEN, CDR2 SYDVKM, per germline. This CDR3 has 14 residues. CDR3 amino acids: CASSKGQIQETQYF. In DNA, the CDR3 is TGTGCCAGCAGCAAGGGACAAATCCAAGAGACCCAGTACTTC. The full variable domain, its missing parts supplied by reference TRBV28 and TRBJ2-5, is DVKVTQSSRYLVKRTGEKVFLECVQDMDHENMFWYRQDPGLGLRLIYFSYDVKMKEKGDIPEGYSVSREKKERFSLILESASTNQTSMYLCASSKGQIQETQYFGPGTRLLVL.

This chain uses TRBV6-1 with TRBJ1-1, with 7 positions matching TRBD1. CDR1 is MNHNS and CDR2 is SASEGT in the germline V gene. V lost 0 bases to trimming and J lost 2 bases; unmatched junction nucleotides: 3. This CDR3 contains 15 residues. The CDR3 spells CASSEAGQINTEAFF. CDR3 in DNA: TGTGCCAGCAGTGAAGCGGGACAGATTAACACTGAAGCTTTCTTT.

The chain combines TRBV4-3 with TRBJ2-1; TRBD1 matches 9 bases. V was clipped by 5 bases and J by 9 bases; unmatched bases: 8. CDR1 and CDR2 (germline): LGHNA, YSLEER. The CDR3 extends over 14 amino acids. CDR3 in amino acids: CASSFRDREGEQFF. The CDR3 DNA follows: TGCGCCAGCAGCTTCCGGGACAGGGAAGGTGAGCAGTTCTTC.

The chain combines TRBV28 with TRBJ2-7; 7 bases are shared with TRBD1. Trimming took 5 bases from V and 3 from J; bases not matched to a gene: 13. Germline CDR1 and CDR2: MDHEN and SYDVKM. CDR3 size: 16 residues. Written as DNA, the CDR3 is TGTGCCAGCAGTCCCCAGACCGGGACAGTTTTCTACGAGCAGTACTTC. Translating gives CASSPQTGTVFYEQYF.